Shown below are 15 T cell receptor beta chains from a single sample sequenced in a study of identical twins. TCRdb reprocessed the 5' RACE reads with MiXCR, giving one entry per CDR3 protein. The sample includes about 530,000 distinct CDR3 sequences, more than 20% seen only once; the top ten take 0.45% to 0.5%. This same sample was also part of a study on yellow fever vaccine responses in identical twins.

Sequenced: CD4+ T cells sorted from blood. These receptors were collected from a young woman in good health.

The J gene is TRBJ2-5, the V gene TRBV20-1; possible D gene TRBD2, 6 bases. CDR3 length equals 14 residues. Germline lookup yields CDR1 DFQATT and CDR2 SNEGSKA (reference sequence). V was cut by 0 bases and J by 10 bases, with 18 bases left in between. The CDR3 sequence is CSARDPTSTWIQYF. CDR3 sequence (DNA): TGCAGTGCTAGAGACCCGACTAGTACGTGGATCCAGTACTTC.

This clonotype was counted ten times or more. The J gene is TRBJ2-7, the V gene TRBV20-1, with 8 positions matching TRBD1. The V segment lost 0 bases and the J segment 1 base; nucleotides outside the gene matches: 5. CDR3 size: 15 residues. The germline V gene encodes CDR1 DFQATT and CDR2 SNEGSKA (reference sequence). The CDR3 DNA is TGCAGTGCTAGAGATCTACGGACAGGGTCCTACGAGCAGTACTTC. Protein product: CSARDLRTGSYEQYF.

The rearrangement links TRBV3-1 to TRBJ1-1, with TRBD1 matching over 7 bases. The CDR3 loop spans 15 amino acids. Germline V gene data show CDR1 as LGHDT and CDR2 as YNNKEL (reference sequence). With 4 bases clipped from V and 0 bases from J, the junction kept 5 bases outside the gene matches. CDR3 residues: CASSLETGMNTEAFF. Written as DNA, the CDR3 is TGTGCCAGCAGCCTTGAGACAGGGATGAACACTGAAGCTTTCTTT.

The chain combines TRBV12-3 or TRBV12-4 with TRBJ2-1, with no clear D. V was clipped by 7 bases and J by 7 bases, with 8 bases between them. The CDR3 runs to 11 residues. This CDR3 is CASTEGNEQFF. In nucleotides, the CDR3 is TGTGCCAGCACCGAAGGGAATGAGCAGTTCTTC.

V gene TRBV5-1 combines with J gene TRBJ2-2; D is uncertain. The V and J ends lost 4 bases and 0 bases respectively, with 7 bases between them. The CDR3 consists of 14 residues. The germline gives CDR1 SGHRS, CDR2 YFSETQ. The CDR3 sequence is CASSHTSNTGELFF. The CDR3 nucleotides read TGCGCCAGCAGCCATACTTCGAACACCGGGGAGCTGTTTTTT.

The V gene is TRBV27, the J gene TRBJ2-1; D remains ambiguous. Germline values: CDR1 MNHEY, CDR2 SMNVEV (reference sequence). This CDR3 has 15 amino acids. V was cut by 8 bases and J by 6 bases, with 20 bases left in between. CDR3 in DNA: TGTGCCAGCGTTCCTGGAGTCGGGCGGATCAATGAGCAGTTCTTC. Protein: CASVPGVGRINEQFF.

This chain joins TRBV20-1 and TRBJ2-5; 11 bases align to TRBD2. The junction had 11 bases not matched to a gene; V was cut back by 1 base and J by 4 bases. Germline CDR1 is DFQATT and CDR2 is SNEGSKA (reference sequence). This CDR3 spans 17 amino acids. The CDR3: CSARVGPGLAALETQYF. DNA for the CDR3: TGCAGTGCTAGAGTTGGTCCGGGACTAGCGGCTCTAGAGACCCAGTACTTC.

This clonotype was counted between two and nine times. V usage is TRBV20-1 and J usage is TRBJ1-5, with D unresolved. With 0 bases removed from V and 0 bases from J, the gap between germline ends came to 9 bases. This CDR3 comprises 15 residues. The germline CDR1 and CDR2 sequences are DFQATT and SNEGSKA (reference sequence). The CDR3 is CSARDPSYSNQPQHF. For the CDR3, the DNA is TGCAGTGCTAGAGATCCAAGCTATAGCAATCAGCCCCAGCATTTT.

In DNA form, the CDR3 reads TGTGCCACCAGCAGACGCCCGACTAGCGGAGACCTCAATGAGCAGTTCTTC. As protein: CATSRRPTSGDLNEQFF. The rearrangement links TRBV15 to TRBJ2-1, with TRBD2 matching over 9 bases. The CDR3 sequence is 17 residues long. Germline trimming cut 2 bases from V and 6 bases from J; bases unmatched to any gene: 11. Looked up from germline, CDR1 is LNHNV and CDR2 is YYDKDF (reference sequence).

The sample holds a few counts of this clonotype. This chain uses TRBV19 with TRBJ2-1, with 9 nucleotides matching TRBD2. Germline V gives CDR1 LNHDA, CDR2 SQIVND (reference sequence). With V trimmed by 1 base and J by 8 bases, 6 bases remained unmatched. The CDR3 is 15 residues long. CDR3 protein: CASSIGGRASDEQFF. CDR3 sequence (DNA): TGTGCCAGTAGTATAGGCGGGAGGGCCTCCGATGAGCAGTTCTTC.

The chain uses TRBV6-4 and TRBJ2-3; D gene unclear. The CDR3 totals 12 residues. Trimming took off 1 base at V and 2 bases at J, with 1 base between the two ends. Germline V gene sequence: CDR1 MRHNA, CDR2 SNTAGT. The CDR3 DNA reads TGTGCCAGCAGTGACTACACAGATACGCAGTATTTT. It yields the protein CASSDYTDTQYF.

The CDR3 DNA is TGCGCCAGCAGCTCCCTATCGACTAGCGGGAGAAATGAGCAGTTCTTC. Amino acids: CASSSLSTSGRNEQFF. The V call is TRBV5-1, the J call TRBJ2-1; 12 bases fit TRBD2. Germline V gene sequence: CDR1 SGHRS, CDR2 YFSETQ. The CDR3 runs to 16 residues. V was pared by 3 bases and J by 7 bases, with 8 bases of the junction left unmatched.

This chain connects TRBV7-9 to TRBJ2-3; TRBD2 aligns across 13 bases. CDR1 and CDR2 (germline): SEHNR, FQNEAQ (reference sequence). This CDR3 spans 16 amino acids. With 2 bases clipped from V and 4 bases from J, the junction kept 3 bases outside the gene matches. CDR3 bases: TGTGCCAGCAGCTTATCCGGGACTAGCGGGGCAGATACGCAGTATTTT. It codes for CASSLSGTSGADTQYF. The full variable domain, with the rest looked up from reference TRBV7-9 and TRBJ2-3, is DTGVSQNPRHKITKRGQNVTFRCDPISEHNRLYWYRQTLGQGPEFLTYFQNEAQLEKSRLLSDRFSAERPKGSFSTLEIQRTEQGDSAMYLCASSLSGTSGADTQYFGPGTRLTVL.

The table lists this clonotype with a few counts. This chain uses TRBV5-8 with TRBJ1-1; D is uncertain. The CDR3 runs to 16 residues. The germline V gene has CDR1 SGHTS and CDR2 YDEGEE. Trimming took 0 bases from V and 5 from J, leaving 17 bases between them. The CDR3 region has the DNA TGTGCCAGCAGCTTGGGAACGCGGCGGGAGGAAACTGAAGCTTTCTTT. Translation gives CASSLGTRREETEAFF.

The chain has TRBV29-1 and TRBJ2-1; 9 bases map to TRBD1. The germline V gene has CDR1 SQVTM and CDR2 ANQGSEA. The CDR3 contains 14 residues. With 5 bases clipped from V and 7 bases from J, the junction kept 9 bases outside the gene matches. DNA for the CDR3: TGCAGCGTTCGAGGCGGGACAGGGATTAATGAGCAGTTCTTC. This sequence encodes CSVRGGTGINEQFF.